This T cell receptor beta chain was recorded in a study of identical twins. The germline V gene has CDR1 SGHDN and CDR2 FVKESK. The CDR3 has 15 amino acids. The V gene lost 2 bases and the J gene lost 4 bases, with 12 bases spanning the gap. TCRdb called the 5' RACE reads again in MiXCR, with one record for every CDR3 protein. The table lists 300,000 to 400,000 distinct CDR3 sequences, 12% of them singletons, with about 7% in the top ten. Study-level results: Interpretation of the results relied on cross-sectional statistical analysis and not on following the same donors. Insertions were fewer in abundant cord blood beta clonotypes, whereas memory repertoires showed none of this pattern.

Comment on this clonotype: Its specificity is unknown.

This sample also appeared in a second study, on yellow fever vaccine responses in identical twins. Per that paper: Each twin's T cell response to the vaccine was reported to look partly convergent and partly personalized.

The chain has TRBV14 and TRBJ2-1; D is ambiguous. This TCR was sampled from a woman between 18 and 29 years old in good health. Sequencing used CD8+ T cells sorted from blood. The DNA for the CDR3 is TGTGCCAGCAGCCAATACGCCGACGGTTACAATGAGCAGTTCTTC. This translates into CASSQYADGYNEQFF.